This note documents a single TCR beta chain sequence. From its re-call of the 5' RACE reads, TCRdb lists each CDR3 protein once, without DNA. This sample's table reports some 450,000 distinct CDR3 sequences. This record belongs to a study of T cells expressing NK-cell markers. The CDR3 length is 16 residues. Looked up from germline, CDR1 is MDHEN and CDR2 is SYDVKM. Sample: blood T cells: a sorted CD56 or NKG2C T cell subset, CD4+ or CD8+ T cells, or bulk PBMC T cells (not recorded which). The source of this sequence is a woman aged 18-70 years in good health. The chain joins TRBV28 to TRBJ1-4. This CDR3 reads CASRSSTRATNEKLFF.